The 29 T cell receptor beta chains below were found in one sample sequenced in a study of CD8+CD57+ T cells in acquired aplastic anemia. The sequenced patients had an expansion of CD8+CD57+ cells seen by flow cytometry. The template used for profiling TCR beta VDJ and CDR3 was genomic DNA. Each CDR3 protein is one row after TCRdb ran MiXCR on the reads. The sample includes approximately 150,000 distinct CDR3 sequences, less than 60% of them seen just once. Sequencing used sorted CD4+, CD8+, or CD8+CD57+ T cells (not recorded which) from PBMCs. These receptors came from a human donor with aplastic anemia.

This clonotype showed up many times. The chain is built from TRBV5-1 and TRBJ1-1; the D is unclear. Trimming took 4 bases from V and 1 from J, leaving 14 bases between them. Germline loops: CDR1 SGHRS, CDR2 YFSETQ. This CDR3 comprises 15 residues. CDR3 bases: TGCGCCAGCAGCCCGACGCGGGTTCCGAACACTGAAGCTTTCTTT. It yields the protein CASSPTRVPNTEAFF.

This clonotype has a count of ten or more. The chain carries TRBV19 and TRBJ2-2; 10 bases line up with TRBD1. CDR3 length: 15 amino acids. CDR1 LNHDA and CDR2 SQIVND come from the germline V gene (reference sequence). J gave up 3 bases and V 7 bases, and 5 bases lay outside the gene matches. CDR3 coding DNA: TGTGCCAGTAAGGTCGGGACAGGGGACACCGGGGAGCTGTTTTTT. Its protein is CASKVGTGDTGELFF.

The chain links TRBV27 to TRBJ2-1, with D perhaps TRBD2 (6 bases). This CDR3 comprises 13 residues. V dropped 7 bases and J dropped 5 bases, with 12 bases sitting between them. Germline CDR1 is MNHEY and CDR2 is SMNVEV (reference sequence). The CDR3 bases are TGTGCCAGCACCATAGGAGGGCACAATGAGCAGTTCTTC. This codes for CASTIGGHNEQFF.

On this clonotype itself: Being one base from a much bigger clone, this may be a read error. The rearrangement joins TRBV9 to TRBJ1-3; 10 nucleotides match TRBD1. Germline trimming cut 0 bases from V and 2 bases from J; bases unmatched to any gene: 2. Germline V gene lookup returns CDR1 SGDLS and CDR2 YYNGEE. This CDR3 spans 16 amino acids. The CDR3 sequence is CASSVVGQGTGNTIYF. Here the CDR3 DNA reads TGTGCCAGCAGCGTAGTGGGACAGGGGACTGGAAACACCATATATTTT.

The chain recombines TRBV2 with TRBJ2-3; D ambiguous. The CDR3 extends over 13 amino acids. V was pared by 7 bases and J by 2 bases, with 10 bases between. Germline-derived CDR1 and CDR2 are SNHLY and FYNNEI. Here the CDR3 DNA reads TGTGCCAGCACCTCCGAGTACACAGATACGCAGTATTTT. Protein: CASTSEYTDTQYF.

This clonotype has a count of ten or more. The chain has TRBV12-3 or TRBV12-4 and TRBJ2-7; the match to TRBD1 covers 11 bases. The CDR3 covers 15 residues. Germline trimming cut 5 bases from V and 3 bases from J; bases unmatched to any gene: 6. The CDR3 reads CASSPPGQGDYEQYV. The CDR3 DNA reads TGTGCCAGCAGTCCCCCGGGACAGGGGGACTACGAGCAGTACGTC.

This clonotype appeared a few times. The gene calls are TRBV24-1 and TRBJ2-5, with D possibly being TRBD1 (6 bases). Germline lookup yields CDR1 KGHDR and CDR2 SFDVKD. Trimming pared 3 bases from V and 0 bases from J, leaving 13 bases between. The CDR3 is 16 amino acids. The CDR3 loop is CATSDTQGINQETQYF. CDR3 in DNA: TGTGCCACCAGTGATACCCAGGGGATAAACCAAGAGACCCAGTACTTC.

A note on this clonotype: The junction departs from germline at one end; a sequencing error may be responsible. The rearrangement links TRBV19 to TRBJ1-1; maybe TRBD1 (6 bases). The CDR3 extends over 13 amino acids. CDR1 is LNHDA and CDR2 is SQIVND in the germline V gene (reference sequence). The CDR3 is CTSADRSNTEAFF. The CDR3 DNA sequence: TGTACCAGTGCCGACAGGTCGAACACTGAAGCTTTCTTT.

This clonotype was detected many times. The CDR3 is CASSLEGTQAGANVLTF. CDR3 in DNA: TGCGCCAGCAGCCTAGAAGGCACCCAGGCTGGGGCCAACGTCCTGACTTTC. The V and J genes are TRBV4-1 and TRBJ2-6; no reliable D call. Trimming left V 4 bases short and J 2 bases short, with 15 bases between. This CDR3 has 17 amino acids. Germline V CDR1 and CDR2: MGHRA, YSYEKL.

The chain combines TRBV29-1 with TRBJ1-2; D not resolved. This CDR3 region has 13 residues. Deletions cut 8 bases from V and 3 bases from J, with 16 bases between. Germline CDR1 SQVTM, CDR2 ANQGSEA. CDR3 nucleotide sequence: TGCAGCACCAAAGTTCCGGAAGACTATGGCTACACCTTC. Protein: CSTKVPEDYGYTF.

Remarks on this clonotype: A much more abundant neighbour one base away suggests this may be a read error. V usage is TRBV5-1 and J usage is TRBJ1-4; no clear D. Germline-derived CDR1 and CDR2 are SGHRS and YFSETQ. The CDR3 covers 15 residues. CDR3 residues: CASSLDGLDNERLFF. The CDR3 nucleotides read TGCGCCAGCAGCTTGGACGGACTCGATAATGAAAGACTGTTTTTT.

This clonotype was found many times. This chain links TRBV6-1 with TRBJ2-7; tentatively, D is TRBD1 (5 bases). Germline-derived CDR1 and CDR2 are MNHNS and SASEGT. There are 16 residues in the CDR3. V was trimmed by 3 bases and J by 2 bases, leaving 17 bases between them. The CDR3 region has the DNA TGTGCCAGCAGTGAGATGGCAGGGAAACTCCCCTACGAGCAGTACTTC. It codes for CASSEMAGKLPYEQYF.

This clonotype was found many times. The chain links TRBV24-1 to TRBJ2-1; the match to TRBD1 covers 8 bases. The CDR3 is made up of 17 amino acids. Germline trimming cut 4 bases from V and 0 bases from J; bases unmatched to any gene: 7. CDR1 is KGHDR and CDR2 is SFDVKD in the germline V gene. Here the CDR3 reads CATSEPGGAGSYNEQFF. CDR3 DNA sequence: TGTGCCACCAGTGAACCAGGGGGCGCAGGCTCCTACAATGAGCAGTTCTTC.

This clonotype was picked up many times. The V gene is TRBV20-1, the J gene TRBJ1-2; no clear D gene. This CDR3 is 11 amino acids long. Between the trimmed V and J ends, which lost 5 bases and 8 bases, there was a span of 12 bases. CDR1 and CDR2 from the germline V gene are DFQATT and SNEGSKA (reference sequence). The CDR3 loop is CSARRVPGYTF. The CDR3 DNA follows: TGCAGTGCTCGTCGTGTCCCGGGCTACACCTTC.

Remarks on this clonotype: A clone one base away is much larger, so this may be a read error. CDR3 amino acids: CASGITGVSNEKLFF. CDR3 DNA sequence: TGTGCCAGTGGTATTACAGGGGTCTCTAATGAAAAACTGTTTTTT. This chain joins TRBV19 and TRBJ1-4; 7 nucleotides line up with TRBD1. Germline CDR1 is LNHDA and CDR2 is SQIVND (reference sequence). This CDR3 contains 15 residues.

The CDR3 protein is CSVGSAGAGEQYF. DNA for the CDR3: TGCAGCGTTGGATCAGCGGGAGCAGGCGAGCAGTACTTC. The chain has TRBV29-1 and TRBJ2-7, with TRBD2 matching 8 bases. V was pared by 4 bases and J by 6 bases, with 8 bases of the junction left unmatched. Germline assignment: CDR1 SQVTM and CDR2 ANQGSEA. The CDR3 contains 13 residues.

The chain carries TRBV7-9 and TRBJ1-4; no definite D call. The germline gives CDR1 SEHNR, CDR2 FQNEAQ (reference sequence). Trimming pared 5 bases from V and 7 bases from J, leaving 5 bases between. The CDR3 totals 11 residues. The CDR3: CASSISEKLFF. CDR3 DNA sequence: TGTGCCAGCAGCATAAGTGAAAAACTGTTTTTT.

This clonotype was seen ten or more times. The rearrangement uses TRBV4-1 and TRBJ1-5, with D hard to call. V gave up 3 bases and J gave up 8 bases, with 26 bases separating them. This CDR3 is 18 amino acids long. Per the germline V gene, CDR1 is MGHRA and CDR2 is YSYEKL. CDR3 amino acids: CASSQTDRTNGVGEPQHF. Here the CDR3 DNA reads TGCGCCAGCAGCCAGACTGACCGTACGAATGGGGTTGGGGAGCCCCAGCATTTT.

The table lists this clonotype with many counts. The chain joins TRBV20-1 to TRBJ2-2, with 11 positions matching TRBD1. V lost 2 bases and J lost 5; bases outside the gene matches: 10. The CDR3 has 17 residues. Germline V lookup: CDR1 DFQATT, CDR2 SNEGSKA (reference sequence). In DNA form, the CDR3 reads TGCAGTGCTAGAATGGACAGGGGGCGGAAAGGAACCGGGGAGCTGTTTTTT. Amino acid sequence: CSARMDRGRKGTGELFF.

In this sample, this clonotype turned up many times. This chain joins TRBV6-6 and TRBJ1-2, with 7 positions matching TRBD1. This CDR3 is built from 13 residues. Germline V lookup: CDR1 MNHNY, CDR2 SVGAGI (reference sequence). Unmatched junction bases numbered 8, after V lost 2 bases and J lost 11 bases. CDR3 in amino acids: CASSYTPEGAYTF. The CDR3 DNA follows: TGTGCCAGCAGTTACACCCCCGAGGGGGCGTACACCTTC.

This clonotype was counted ten times or more. The chain has TRBV7-9 and TRBJ1-2; 7 bases are a match to TRBD1. The CDR3 is made up of 12 amino acids. CDR1 and CDR2 from the germline V gene are SEHNR and FQNEAQ (reference sequence). V was clipped by 6 bases and J by 4 bases; unmatched bases: 2. CDR3 nucleotides: TGTGCCAGCAGTCAGGGGGTCTATGGCTACACCTTC. Protein sequence: CASSQGVYGYTF.

The chain couples TRBV7-2 to TRBJ1-5, with a tentative D call TRBD1 (5 bases). V lost 4 bases, J lost 7 bases, and 11 bases lay in between. The V gene's germline CDR1 is SGHTA and CDR2 FQGNSA. The CDR3 has 13 residues. CDR3 DNA: TGTGCCAGCAGCTCAAAGGGGAGACAGCCCCAGCATTTT. This codes for CASSSKGRQPQHF.

This sequence joins TRBV5-1 and TRBJ2-3; 16 bases are shared with TRBD2. V lost 4 bases to trimming and J lost 4 bases; unmatched junction nucleotides: 6. Germline V gene sequence: CDR1 SGHRS, CDR2 YFSETQ. The CDR3 is 17 residues long. CDR3 nucleotide sequence: TGCGCCAGCAGCCCGACCGGGACTAGCGGGAGGGCAGATACGCAGTATTTT. This translates into CASSPTGTSGRADTQYF.

This clonotype was observed at least ten times. The chain links TRBV19 to TRBJ2-3, with no clear D. Per the germline V gene, CDR1 is LNHDA and CDR2 is SQIVND (reference sequence). V was trimmed by 1 base and J by 2 bases, leaving 4 bases between them. CDR3 length: 13 residues. CDR3 residues: CASSIGHTDTQYF. DNA of the CDR3: TGTGCCAGTAGTATAGGCCACACAGATACGCAGTATTTT.

The V call is TRBV5-1, the J call TRBJ2-7, with 9 nucleotides matching TRBD1. The trim removed 4 bases at V and 2 bases at J, leaving 4 bases unmatched. Germline-derived CDR1 and CDR2 are SGHRS and YFSETQ. This CDR3 comprises 14 residues. The CDR3 DNA reads TGCGCCAGCAGCACCGGGACAGGGCCCTACGAGCAGTACTTC. Amino acids: CASSTGTGPYEQYF.

This clonotype was recorded many times. This chain joins TRBV4-1 and TRBJ1-3, with 9 bases matching TRBD1. Looked up from germline, CDR1 is MGHRA and CDR2 is YSYEKL. This CDR3 region has 15 residues. The V segment lost 2 bases and the J segment 4 bases; nucleotides outside the gene matches: 3. CDR3 region: CASSQKQGAGNTIYF. The DNA of the CDR3 is TGCGCCAGCAGCCAAAAACAGGGGGCAGGAAACACCATATATTTT.

This clonotype was seen at least ten times. The chain has TRBV6-4 and TRBJ2-3; D is undetermined. The V end was cut by 2 bases, the J end by 0 bases, with 6 bases between. CDR1 is MRHNA, CDR2 SNTAGT, per germline. This CDR3 region has 14 residues. The CDR3 sequence: CASSDGQSTDTQYF. CDR3 in DNA: TGTGCCAGCAGTGACGGGCAGAGCACAGATACGCAGTATTTT.

This clonotype was recorded at least ten times. The CDR3 here is CASMVGYTDTQYF. CDR3 nucleotide sequence: TGTGCCAGTATGGTGGGCTACACAGATACGCAGTATTTT. The rearrangement links TRBV12-3 or TRBV12-4 to TRBJ2-3; D is uncertain. CDR3 length: 13 amino acids. V dropped 9 bases and J dropped 2 bases, with 12 bases sitting between them.

This clonotype was counted a few times. The chain combines TRBV20-1 with TRBJ1-2, with D perhaps matching TRBD1 (5 bases). The CDR3 covers 12 residues. Deletions cut 5 bases from V and 7 bases from J, with 14 bases between. In germline, CDR1 is DFQATT, CDR2 SNEGSKA (reference sequence). CDR3 loop: CSAPTAARGYTF. The CDR3 region has the DNA TGCAGTGCTCCGACAGCTGCCCGTGGCTACACCTTC.